A single T cell receptor (beta chain) is shown here with its context. This sample is drawn from a study of blood T cell repertoires in COVID-19. The table came from immunoSEQ multiplex PCR; TCRdb's copy has only in-frame clones and leaves some out. Here the sample spans approximately 230,000 clones, more than 75% being singletons. The CDR3 sequence is 16 residues long. The germline V gene encodes CDR1 SGHTS and CDR2 YDEGEE. The V gene end was trimmed by 5 bases and the J gene end by 2 bases; junction bases not matched to a gene: 10. Resolution of symptoms, clearance, or two negative PCRs was present in recovered Cohort 3 donors.

What was sequenced was PBMCs or T cells enriched from blood (not recorded which). The receptor was isolated from a man aged 40-49 years who had recovered from COVID-19. The chain uses TRBV5-8 and TRBJ2-3, with TRBD1 identical over 8 bases. The CDR3 DNA reads TGTGCCAGCAGAAACCGGGACAGGCCTTACACAGATACGCAGTATTTT. Its translation: CASRNRDRPYTDTQYF.